The rows below give T cell receptor beta chains drawn from one sample of a study of blood T cells in healthy people across ages. One entry per CDR3 protein, called by TCRdb with MiXCR from the 5' RACE reads. The sample holds approximately 900,000 distinct CDR3 sequences, about 28% seen once. A further study also used this sample, focusing on T cells of mothers and their children.

Specimen: blood. Every receptor here comes from a woman in her 40s in good health. CDR3s include the opening cysteine and the closing phenylalanine or tryptophan. D genes are given only for firm matches. Not every row has a clone size; where given, it reads once, few, many or a size class.

size	V	J	D	CDR3	DNA
once	TRBV28	TRBJ1-5	NA	CASSSPRTHYSNQPQHF	TGTGCCAGCAGTTCCCCGCGGACACACTATAGCAATCAGCCCCAGCATTTT
many	TRBV5-6	TRBJ1-2	TRBD1	CASSWEQGRGYTF	TGTGCCAGCAGCTGGGAACAGGGGCGGGGCTACACCTTC
NA	TRBV6-5	TRBJ1-4	NA	CASSYIGEKLFF	TGTGCCAGCAGTTACATCGGCGAAAAACTGTTTTTT
NA	TRBV12-3/TRBV12-4	TRBJ1-6	NA	CASSPSWSPLHF	TGTGCCAGCAGTCCGTCTTGGTCACCCCTCCACTTT
NA	TRBV5-1	TRBJ2-5	NA	CASSLAASNNEQYF	TGCGCCAGCAGCTTGGCAGCTAGTAACAATGAGCAGTACTTC
once	TRBV7-2	TRBJ1-2	TRBD1	CASSSGTGGALYGYTF	TGTGCCAGCAGCTCCGGGACAGGGGGCGCCCTCTATGGCTACACCTTC
NA	TRBV7-2	TRBJ2-7	NA	CASSLNAAGQYF	TGTGCCAGCAGCTTAAACGCCGCGGGGCAGTACTTC
many	TRBV6-5	TRBJ2-7	TRBD1	CASSYAAGGGEQYF	TGTGCCAGCAGTTACGCAGCAGGGGGCGGCGAGCAGTACTTC
NA	TRBV6-6	TRBJ2-7	TRBD2	CASMGGSFSEQYF	TGTGCCAGCATGGGGGGGTCTTTCTCCGAGCAGTACTTC
many	TRBV5-1	TRBJ2-7	NA	CASSLMGLRGERQYF	TGCGCCAGCAGCTTGATGGGGCTGAGAGGGGAGAGGCAGTACTTC
few	TRBV3-1	TRBJ2-7	NA	CASSRQSEQYF	TGTGCCAGCAGCCGACAAAGCGAGCAGTACTTC
NA	TRBV25-1	TRBJ1-1	TRBD1	CASSEQGVEAFF	TGTGCCAGCAGTGAACAGGGGGTTGAAGCTTTCTTT
NA	TRBV12-5	TRBJ1-1	NA	CASGFEGGTEAFF	TGTGCTAGTGGTTTTGAGGGGGGAACTGAAGCTTTCTTT
few	TRBV7-8	TRBJ2-1	NA	CASRPRFSYNEQFF	TGTGCCAGCAGGCCCCGATTCTCATACAATGAGCAGTTCTTC
few	TRBV4-3	TRBJ1-2	NA	CASSPQLVGDYGYTF	TGCGCCAGCAGCCCCCAACTCGTCGGGGACTATGGCTACACCTTC
few	TRBV18	TRBJ2-7	NA	CASSPSRTGYEQYF	TGTGCCAGCTCACCATCCCGGACGGGCTACGAGCAGTACTTC
once	TRBV12-3/TRBV12-4	TRBJ2-3	NA	CASRPGGSTDTQYF	TGTGCCAGCAGGCCTGGGGGTAGCACAGATACGCAGTATTTT
NA	TRBV5-1	TRBJ1-4	TRBD1	CASSFGLQGGEKLFF	TGCGCCAGCAGCTTTGGACTCCAGGGGGGCGAAAAACTGTTTTTT
NA	TRBV7-8	TRBJ2-5	NA	CASSLARILPQETQYF	TGTGCCAGCAGCTTAGCGCGGATCTTACCCCAAGAGACCCAGTACTTC
NA	TRBV12-3/TRBV12-4	TRBJ2-3	TRBD2	CASTLRGRGDTQYF	TGTGCCAGCACCTTGAGAGGGAGGGGAGATACGCAGTATTTT
NA	TRBV27	TRBJ2-4	NA	CASSSWGQVGAKNIQYF	TGTGCCAGCAGTTCCTGGGGGCAGGTTGGGGCCAAAAACATTCAGTACTTC
NA	TRBV7-6	TRBJ2-5	NA	CASSLSRGNQETQYF	TGTGCCAGCAGCTTAAGTAGGGGAAACCAAGAGACCCAGTACTTC
NA	TRBV29-1	TRBJ2-6	NA	CSPVGASGANVLTF	TGCAGCCCCGTGGGGGCCTCTGGGGCCAACGTCCTGACTTTC
NA	TRBV10-3	TRBJ2-7	NA	CAIKGGTDTYEQYF	TGTGCCATCAAAGGGGGGACAGACACCTACGAGCAGTACTTC
few	TRBV7-7	TRBJ2-5	TRBD2	CASSSGGPSRKETQYF	TGTGCTAGCAGTTCGGGGGGGCCGAGTAGGAAAGAGACCCAGTACTTC
NA	TRBV19	TRBJ1-5	NA	CASSGTANQPQHF	TGTGCCAGTAGTGGGACTGCTAATCAGCCCCAGCATTTT
NA	TRBV3-1	TRBJ1-6	NA	CASSQDRAGNSPLHF	TGTGCCAGCAGCCAAGATAGGGCGGGTAATTCACCCCTCCACTTT
NA	TRBV7-2	TRBJ2-7	TRBD2	CASRVGLAGGYEQYF	TGTGCCAGCAGGGTTGGACTAGCGGGGGGGTACGAGCAGTACTTC
NA	TRBV7-2	TRBJ2-7	NA	CTSSNRVHYEQYF	TGTACCAGCAGTAACAGGGTACACTACGAGCAGTACTTC
NA	TRBV2	TRBJ1-2	NA	CASTTGSGYGYTF	TGTGCCAGCACGACTGGTTCGGGCTATGGCTACACCTTC
NA	TRBV4-1	TRBJ1-1	TRBD1	CASSQDQWSGQGRAEAFF	TGCGCCAGCAGCCAAGATCAGTGGTCGGGACAGGGTCGTGCTGAAGCTTTCTTT
NA	TRBV25-1	TRBJ2-5	NA	CASSLRQSQETQYF	TGTGCCAGCAGTCTCAGGCAGAGCCAAGAGACCCAGTACTTC
NA	TRBV14	TRBJ2-3	NA	CASSPSRGGLNTRYF	TGTGCCAGCAGCCCGAGCCGAGGCGGTCTCAATACGCGGTATTTT
many	TRBV12-3/TRBV12-4	TRBJ2-6	NA	CASSFGRITLSSGANVLTF	TGTGCCAGCAGCTTCGGGCGGATCACTCTAAGCTCTGGGGCCAACGTCCTGACTTTC
NA	TRBV5-5	TRBJ1-5	NA	CASSLYYRDNQPQHF	TGTGCCAGCAGCTTGTACTACAGGGACAATCAGCCCCAGCATTTT
NA	TRBV20-1	TRBJ2-7	NA	CSAGARGRQFFYEQYF	TGCAGTGCAGGGGCCCGTGGGAGACAATTTTTCTACGAGCAGTACTTC
few	TRBV7-2	TRBJ2-1	TRBD2	CASSTSGTSGEQFF	TGTGCCAGCAGCACATCCGGGACTAGCGGTGAGCAGTTCTTC
few	TRBV7-2	TRBJ2-7	NA	CASRKTDPGWEQYF	TGTGCCAGCAGGAAGACAGACCCGGGGTGGGAGCAGTACTTC
many	TRBV5-1	TRBJ2-1	NA	CASSLVVGVRGENEQFF	TGCGCCAGCAGCTTGGTAGTAGGGGTCCGAGGGGAGAATGAGCAGTTCTTC
NA	TRBV20-1	TRBJ2-2	NA	CSATGLKNTGELFF	TGCAGTGCTACGGGACTGAAGAACACCGGGGAGCTGTTTTTT
NA	TRBV3-1	TRBJ2-1	TRBD2	CASSPQSGGVREQFF	TGTGCCAGCAGCCCTCAAAGCGGGGGGGTACGTGAGCAGTTCTTC